These 11 T cell receptor beta chains were sequenced from one sample in a study of cytomegalovirus exposure and HLA in healthy donors. TCRdb keeps only in-frame clones here, not all; method: immunoSEQ multiplex PCR. The sample includes roughly 50,000 clones, about nine tenths of them seen just once. Sequenced sample: PBMCs. These TCRs come from a woman aged 18-35 years in good health and CMV-seropositive.

V and J are TRBV7-3 and TRBJ2-3; 10 bases map to TRBD2. Germline assignment: CDR1 SGHTA and CDR2 FQGTGA. J gave up 5 bases and V 5 bases, and 7 bases lay outside the gene matches. CDR3 size: 15 residues. Here the CDR3 reads CASSPGLAAVDTQYF. The CDR3 DNA follows: TGTGCCAGCAGCCCCGGACTAGCGGCAGTAGATACGCAGTATTTT.

The rearrangement uses TRBV5-4 and TRBJ1-2; 7 bases align to TRBD1. CDR3 length equals 14 residues. Germline V gene sequence: CDR1 SGHNT, CDR2 YYREEE (reference sequence). V shed 4 bases and J 4 bases; nucleotides not matched to a gene: 7. The CDR3, as DNA: TGTGCCAGCAGCGCCGACAGGGCAGCCTATGGCTACACCTTC. This encodes CASSADRAAYGYTF.

This chain links TRBV2 with TRBJ1-2, with 8 nucleotides matching TRBD1. V was pared by 4 bases and J by 4 bases, with 8 bases of the junction left unmatched. CDR1 and CDR2 (germline): SNHLY, FYNNEI. The CDR3 runs to 15 residues. This chain's CDR3 is CASSVWTGHRYGYTF. For the CDR3, the DNA is TGTGCCAGCAGTGTATGGACAGGGCACCGCTATGGCTACACCTTC.

The chain recombines TRBV18 with TRBJ1-1; TRBD1 aligns across 9 bases. V shed 6 bases, J shed 0 bases, and the junction held 5 bases outside the gene matches. From germline, CDR1 is KGHSH and CDR2 LQKENI. The CDR3 covers 15 residues. The CDR3 bases are TGTGCCAGCTCGGGGACAGGGCCCATGAACACTGAAGCTTTCTTT. Translation gives CASSGTGPMNTEAFF.

The CDR3 protein is CASSEANSGNTIYF. The CDR3 DNA is TGTGCCAGCTCGGAGGCGAACTCTGGAAACACCATATATTTT. This chain uses TRBV18 with TRBJ1-3; D ambiguous. The CDR3 is 14 amino acids. The V gene lost 6 bases and the J gene lost 0 bases, with 9 bases spanning the gap. The V gene's germline CDR1 is KGHSH and CDR2 LQKENI.

The chain recombines TRBV4-2 with TRBJ2-7; D may be TRBD1 (5 bases). Germline values: CDR1 LGHNA, CDR2 YNFKEQ. V lost 0 bases and J lost 5, with 14 bases in between. The CDR3 loop spans 15 amino acids. In DNA form, the CDR3 reads TGTGCCAGCAGCCAAGATATCCCGACAGTCAACGAGCAGTACTTC. This codes for CASSQDIPTVNEQYF.

V is TRBV11-2 and J is TRBJ1-4; 7 nucleotides agree with TRBD1. The V and J ends lost 4 bases and 13 bases, in that order; junction bases with no gene match: 12. Germline V gives CDR1 SGHAT, CDR2 FQNNGV. The CDR3 totals 14 residues. CDR3 sequence (DNA): TGTGCCAGCAGCTCCACGCTGGAGGGGGACAGACTGTTTTTT. Its protein product is CASSSTLEGDRLFF.

The chain uses TRBV29-1 and TRBJ1-2; the D is unclear. Germline V gives CDR1 SQVTM, CDR2 ANQGSEA. CDR3 length: 15 residues. Trimming shortened V by 4 bases and J by 7 bases, and 22 bases separated the two germline ends. For the CDR3, the DNA is TGCAGCGTTGGTGGTGCCCAAATTGCGGCGTCTGGCTACACCTTC. Translated: CSVGGAQIAASGYTF.

A single count supports this clone. The gene calls are TRBV29-1 and TRBJ2-7, with 10 bases matching TRBD2. The V and J ends lost 4 bases and 3 bases, in that order; junction bases with no gene match: 6. CDR3 length: 14 amino acids. CDR1 and CDR2 from the germline V gene are SQVTM and ANQGSEA. The CDR3 reads CSVVILAGIYEQYF. CDR3 nucleotide sequence: TGCAGCGTTGTAATACTAGCGGGGATCTACGAGCAGTACTTC.

As DNA, the CDR3 is TGTGCCAGCAGCTTACCCTCGGTGACTAGCGGGGGCGGAGATACGCAGTATTTT. Amino acids: CASSLPSVTSGGGDTQYF. The V call is TRBV13, the J call TRBJ2-3; 12 bases match TRBD2. From germline, CDR1 is PRHDT and CDR2 FYEKMQ (reference sequence). The CDR3 contains 18 residues. Trimming removed 2 bases from V and 5 bases from J; junction bases left unmatched: 11.

J is TRBJ1-1 and V is TRBV30, with TRBD1 identical over 9 bases. Germline V gives CDR1 GTSNPN, CDR2 SVGIG (reference sequence). J gave up 3 bases and V 1 base, and 6 bases lay outside the gene matches. The CDR3 is made up of 15 amino acids. CDR3 protein: CAWSATGGAYTEAFF. CDR3 nucleotide sequence: TGTGCCTGGAGTGCGACAGGGGGAGCGTACACTGAAGCTTTCTTT.